Each of the 25 T cell receptor beta chains below was sequenced from the same sample in a study of blood T cell repertoires in COVID-19. Assay used: immunoSEQ multiplex PCR; TCRdb lists only in-frame clones, some missing. The table shows tens of thousands of clones, with about four fifths occurring only once. The material sequenced was peripheral blood. These receptors originate from a woman over 75 with active or convalescent COVID-19.

The chain has TRBV19 and TRBJ2-2, with TRBD2 matching over 11 bases. The germline CDR1 and CDR2 sequences are LNHDA and SQIVND (reference sequence). The CDR3 is made up of 14 amino acids. The junction had 6 bases not matched to a gene; V was cut back by 8 bases and J by 7 bases. The CDR3 region is CASSVLAGDGELFF. The CDR3 region has the DNA TGTGCCAGTTCGGTACTAGCGGGAGACGGGGAGCTGTTTTTT.

The genes are TRBV27 and TRBJ1-6; 12 positions match TRBD1. J was trimmed by 13 bases and V by 8 bases; bases with no gene match: 6. The CDR3 has 13 residues. Germline V gene lookup returns CDR1 MNHEY and CDR2 SMNVEV (reference sequence). The CDR3 protein is CASQGQGAHPLHF. In DNA, the CDR3 is TGTGCCAGCCAGGGACAGGGGGCCCATCCCCTCCACTTT.

The rearrangement uses TRBV7-2 and TRBJ2-7; the D is unclear. The CDR3 spans 12 residues. V was shortened by 1 base and J by 3 bases, with 4 bases between the two germline ends. CDR1 and CDR2 from the germline V gene are SGHTA and FQGNSA. CDR3 residues: CASSLVGYEQYF. CDR3 coding DNA: TGTGCCAGCAGCTTAGTCGGCTACGAGCAGTACTTC.

This chain uses TRBV7-2 with TRBJ1-5; perhaps TRBD1 as D (6 bases). This CDR3 comprises 14 residues. The germline V and J ends were trimmed by 7 bases and 5 bases, with 15 bases remaining between them. Germline V lookup: CDR1 SGHTA, CDR2 FQGNSA. DNA for the CDR3: TGTGCCAGCACCCGACAGGTAGGCGATCAGCCCCAGCATTTT. Translation gives CASTRQVGDQPQHF.

The chain couples TRBV5-4 to TRBJ2-3, with TRBD2 matching 10 bases. Losses at the gene ends were 0 bases for V and 3 bases for J; bases not matched to a gene: 4. CDR3 size: 16 residues. Germline assignment: CDR1 SGHNT and CDR2 YYREEE (reference sequence). The CDR3 reads CASSLVSSGGTDTQYF. DNA for the CDR3: TGTGCCAGCAGCTTGGTTTCTAGCGGGGGTACAGATACGCAGTATTTT.

The V gene is TRBV7-9, the J gene TRBJ2-3, with 11 bases aligning to TRBD2. This CDR3 has 16 amino acids. J lost 0 bases, V lost 5 bases, and 4 bases had no gene match. The germline gives CDR1 SEHNR, CDR2 FQNEAQ (reference sequence). Written as DNA, the CDR3 is TGTGCCAGCAGCGCTACTAGCGGGGGTAGCACAGATACGCAGTATTTT. Protein product: CASSATSGGSTDTQYF.

The rearrangement links TRBV15 to TRBJ1-5; 7 nucleotides line up with TRBD1. The CDR3 length is 16 residues. Germline V gene data show CDR1 as LNHNV and CDR2 as YYDKDF (reference sequence). V was clipped by 0 bases and J by 2 bases; unmatched bases: 4. CDR3 DNA: TGTGCCACCAGCAGAGATCCCACAGGGGGCAATCAGCCCCAGCATTTT. Its protein is CATSRDPTGGNQPQHF.

The V and J genes are TRBV7-7 and TRBJ2-2; 8 bases fit TRBD1. V was pared by 5 bases and J by 7 bases, with 12 bases of the junction left unmatched. The germline V gene encodes CDR1 SSHAT and CDR2 FNYEAQ (reference sequence). The CDR3 is made up of 16 amino acids. This CDR3 reads CASSTGQGGYGGELFF. DNA of the CDR3: TGTGCCAGCAGCACCGGACAGGGTGGTTACGGCGGGGAGCTGTTTTTT.

This clone was detected only a few times. This chain uses TRBV4-3 with TRBJ1-1, with D hard to call. Germline V gene data show CDR1 as LGHNA and CDR2 as YSLEER. The CDR3 consists of 14 residues. Trimming cost V 4 bases and J 4 bases, with 13 bases left between them. The chain's CDR3 is CASSPSLQITEAFF. The CDR3 coding sequence is TGCGCCAGCAGCCCAAGTTTACAGATCACTGAAGCTTTCTTT.

This clone has a handful of counts. The V and J genes are TRBV2 and TRBJ1-2; the D gene is possibly TRBD1 (5 bases). This CDR3 is 14 amino acids long. V lost 8 bases and J lost 8, with 21 bases in between. Per germline, CDR1 SNHLY and CDR2 FYNNEI. The CDR3, as DNA: TGTGCCAGCCTAATTGCACAGGTGGATGTCGGCTACACCTTC. Translated: CASLIAQVDVGYTF. The full variable domain, its missing parts supplied by reference TRBV2 and TRBJ1-2, is EPEVTQTPSHQVTQMGQEVILRCVPISNHLYFYWYRQILGQKVEFLVSFYNNEISEKSEIFDDQFSVERPDGSNFTLKIRSTKLEDSAMYFCASLIAQVDVGYTFGSGTRLTVV.

The chain is built from TRBV5-1 and TRBJ2-5; 11 bases map to TRBD2. The ends lost 2 bases at V and 2 bases at J; junction bases unmatched: 17. This CDR3 region has 20 residues. Germline V lookup: CDR1 SGHRS, CDR2 YFSETQ. As DNA, the CDR3 is TGCGCCAGCAGCTTATTATCCCCCACCTTACTAGCGGGGGTACAAGAGACCCAGTACTTC. Its protein is CASSLLSPTLLAGVQETQYF.

The chain couples TRBV4-3 to TRBJ2-7, with D hard to call. The CDR3 spans 13 residues. The V gene's germline CDR1 is LGHNA and CDR2 YSLEER. Trimming removed 4 bases at V and 3 bases at J, with 10 bases between. The CDR3 region is CASSPARNYEQYF. The CDR3 DNA reads TGCGCCAGCAGCCCAGCGCGAAACTACGAGCAGTACTTC.

This clone was seen a few times. The rearrangement links TRBV27 to TRBJ2-1; TRBD2 is a possible D gene (6 bases). The CDR3 contains 14 residues. CDR1 and CDR2 (germline): MNHEY, SMNVEV (reference sequence). The V and J ends lost 2 bases and 5 bases respectively, with 10 bases between them. In DNA form, the CDR3 reads TGTGCCAGCAGTTTAATAGGAGGGGACAATGAGCAGTTCTTC. The encoded protein is CASSLIGGDNEQFF.

On this clone: The junction departs from the called germline gene at one end, perhaps through a read error. This chain uses TRBV7-2 with TRBJ2-3; TRBD2 aligns across 11 bases. CDR3 size: 16 residues. In germline, CDR1 is SGHTA, CDR2 FQGNSA. The CDR3 sequence: CASRLAGGPGTDTQYF. In nucleotides, the CDR3 is TGTGCCAGCAGGTTAGCGGGGGGGCCGGGCACAGATACGCAGTATTTT.

This chain joins TRBV6-2 or TRBV6-3 and TRBJ2-2; 9 bases match TRBD1. In germline, CDR1 is MNHEY, CDR2 SVGEGT. The CDR3 has 14 amino acids. Trimming took 4 bases from V and 3 from J; bases not matched to a gene: 0. The DNA for the CDR3 is TGTGCCAGCAGTTGGACAGGGGACACCGGGGAGCTGTTTTTT. Encoded protein: CASSWTGDTGELFF.

The chain joins TRBV21-1 to TRBJ1-1; the table calls TRBD1, which could not be checked here. TRBV21-1 has pseudogene status. This CDR3 spans 16 amino acids. CDR3 bases: TGTGCCAGCAGCACCCGGGACAACCGACTGAACACTGAAGCTTTCTTT. The encoded protein is CASSTRDNRLNTEAFF.

V gene TRBV3-1 (or the pseudogene TRBV3-2) combines with J gene TRBJ1-2; a possible D gene is TRBD1 (5 bases). Germline V gene data show CDR1 as LGHDT and CDR2 as YNNKEL (reference sequence). This CDR3 is built from 18 residues. Trimming removed 3 bases from V and 2 bases from J, with 22 bases in between. This chain's CDR3 is CASSHGSEQATRNYGYTF. The CDR3 DNA follows: TGTGCCAGCAGCCATGGATCGGAACAGGCAACCCGAAACTATGGCTACACCTTC.

This clone was seen more than once but under ten times. The gene calls are TRBV6-4 and TRBJ2-2, with 14 bases lining up with TRBD2. Germline lookup yields CDR1 MRHNA and CDR2 SNTAGT. The CDR3 covers 18 residues. The J segment lost 1 base and the V segment lost 5 bases, leaving 6 bases of the junction unmatched. CDR3 DNA: TGTGCCAGCAGTCCCGGGACTAGCGGGGGCCAGAACACCGGGGAGCTGTTTTTT. This codes for CASSPGTSGGQNTGELFF.

V and J are TRBV7-8 and TRBJ1-2, with D possibly TRBD1 on 5 matching bases. CDR1 and CDR2 from the germline V gene are SGHVS and FQNEAQ. V lost 1 base, J lost 8 bases, and 11 bases lay in between. The CDR3 consists of 13 residues. In nucleotides, the CDR3 is TGTGCCAGCAGCTTAGTTGGGGCGCAGGGCTACACCTTC. Its translation: CASSLVGAQGYTF.

This clone turned up a few times. The V gene is TRBV7-2, the J gene TRBJ2-5, with 8 positions matching TRBD2. CDR1 and CDR2 (germline): SGHTA, FQGNSA. This CDR3 contains 17 residues. V was clipped by 0 bases and J by 7 bases; unmatched bases: 13. CDR3 residues: CASSLALVAGPGGTQYF. The CDR3 DNA reads TGTGCCAGCAGCTTAGCCCTTGTAGCGGGGCCGGGGGGGACCCAGTACTTC. The full variable domain, with the rest looked up from reference TRBV7-2 and TRBJ2-5, is GAGVSQSPSNKVTEKGKDVELRCDPISGHTALYWYRQSLGQGLEFLIYFQGNSAPDKSGLPSDRFSAERTGGSVSTLTIQRTQQEDSAVYLCASSLALVAGPGGTQYFGPGTRLLVL.

This rearrangement joins TRBV5-1 to TRBJ1-1, with D unresolved. This CDR3 spans 12 amino acids. V lost 4 bases and J lost 2, with 6 bases in between. Germline CDR1 SGHRS, CDR2 YFSETQ. CDR3: CASSLTNTEAFF. As DNA, the CDR3 is TGCGCCAGCAGCCTTACAAACACTGAAGCTTTCTTT.

J is TRBJ2-1 and V is TRBV5-1, with 12 bases fitting TRBD2. Per germline, CDR1 SGHRS and CDR2 YFSETQ. V gave up 0 bases and J gave up 8 bases; unmatched junction bases: 3. The CDR3 runs to 15 residues. The CDR3 spells CASSLGLAGVDEQFF. The DNA of the CDR3 is TGCGCCAGCAGCTTGGGACTAGCGGGGGTGGATGAGCAGTTCTTC.

To note about this clone: Additional DNA sequences in this sample encode the identical CDR3. The gene calls are TRBV5-1 and TRBJ2-7; TRBD2 matches at 8 bases. V gave up 4 bases and J gave up 4 bases; unmatched junction bases: 10. CDR3 size: 15 residues. The germline CDR1 and CDR2 sequences are SGHRS and YFSETQ. In nucleotides, the CDR3 is TGCGCCAGCAGCGAGAGACACCGGGGGGGGTACGAGCAGTACTTC. Translation: CASSERHRGGYEQYF.

The CDR3 nucleotides are TGTGCCAGCAGTAGACCCGGGGAAGAGACCCAGTACTTC. This encodes CASSRPGEETQYF. The chain recombines TRBV9 with TRBJ2-5, with TRBD2 as a possible D gene (5 bases). This CDR3 is built from 13 residues. The germline V and J ends were trimmed by 5 bases and 3 bases, with 11 bases remaining between them. Germline V gene lookup returns CDR1 SGDLS and CDR2 YYNGEE.

The V gene is TRBV21-1, the J gene TRBJ2-5; the listed D gene, TRBD2, was not tested against the DNA. TRBV21-1 is termed a pseudogene. The CDR3 consists of 16 residues. In DNA form, the CDR3 reads TGTGCCAGCACCGCCGCTAGCGGGGGCCGACAAGAGACCCAGTACTTC. Translating it yields CASTAASGGRQETQYF.